A single sample gave rise to the 28 T cell receptor beta chains below, sequenced in a study of blood T cell repertoires in COVID-19. Libraries were prepared by immunoSEQ multiplex PCR; TCRdb keeps only in-frame clonotypes and omits some of them. Of some 150,000 clones listed, 65% to 85% were seen once; the top ten hold around 2.4%. Sequencing was done on a sample of peripheral blood. The receptors were gathered from a human donor with acute or convalescent COVID-19. The donor label of this sample is uncertain.

This chain joins TRBV7-6 and TRBJ2-3, with D perhaps matching TRBD2 (6 bases). The CDR3 contains 15 residues. V was clipped by 5 bases and J by 4 bases, with 16 bases between them. Germline V lookup: CDR1 SGHVS, CDR2 FNYEAQ. CDR3 amino acids: CASSGIGGAPDTQYF. The CDR3 bases are TGTGCCAGCAGCGGCATCGGCGGGGCCCCAGATACGCAGTATTTT.

V is TRBV5-8 and J is TRBJ2-3, with D perhaps TRBD2 (6 bases). The CDR3 totals 15 residues. V was cut by 2 bases and J by 3 bases, with 13 bases left in between. Germline V CDR1 and CDR2: SGHTS, YDEGEE. DNA of the CDR3: TGTGCCAGCAGCTTATTCGGGGGAATAACAGATACGCAGTATTTT. This gives the protein CASSLFGGITDTQYF.

V usage is TRBV6-5 and J usage is TRBJ2-7; 10 bases are a match to TRBD2. Germline loops: CDR1 MNHEY, CDR2 SVGAGI. The CDR3 contains 13 residues. V shed 10 bases and J 4 bases; nucleotides not matched to a gene: 7. CDR3 residues: CATRTSGKYEQYF. In DNA, the CDR3 is TGTGCCACCAGGACTAGCGGAAAATACGAGCAGTACTTC.

Only a few counts were recorded for this clone. The chain joins TRBV30 to TRBJ1-5; D is unclear. The V gene lost 2 bases and the J gene lost 0 bases, with 8 bases spanning the gap. Germline assignment: CDR1 GTSNPN and CDR2 SVGIG (reference sequence). The CDR3 is made up of 14 amino acids. CDR3 sequence reads: CAWSQYNSNQPQHF. For the CDR3, the DNA is TGTGCCTGGAGTCAGTATAATAGCAATCAGCCCCAGCATTTT.

This chain connects TRBV29-1 to TRBJ1-1; tentative D call: TRBD1 (5 bases). This CDR3 is 13 amino acids long. Trimming took 3 bases from V and 0 from J, leaving 8 bases between them. The germline gives CDR1 SQVTM, CDR2 ANQGSEA. The chain's CDR3 is CSVEDILNTEAFF. The CDR3 coding sequence is TGCAGCGTTGAGGACATACTGAACACTGAAGCTTTCTTT.

The V and J genes are TRBV6-5 and TRBJ2-7, with a weak D call TRBD1 (6 bases). This CDR3 is 14 amino acids long. Germline CDR1 is MNHEY and CDR2 is SVGAGI. Trimming removed 6 bases at V and 4 bases at J, with 16 bases between. CDR3 in amino acids: CASRIGQIMYEQYF. The DNA for the CDR3 is TGTGCCAGCAGGATCGGACAGATTATGTACGAGCAGTACTTC.

The chain combines TRBV27 with TRBJ1-1, with TRBD1 matching 7 bases. The ends lost 7 bases at V and 6 bases at J; junction bases unmatched: 8. The CDR3 is 13 residues long. Germline CDR1 and CDR2: MNHEY and SMNVEV (reference sequence). CDR3 sequence: CASIGTEKPEAFF. In DNA form, the CDR3 reads TGTGCCAGCATTGGGACAGAAAAGCCTGAAGCTTTCTTT.

This chain uses TRBV12-3 or TRBV12-4 with TRBJ2-1, with 7 bases fitting TRBD1. V was pared by 5 bases and J by 4 bases, with 2 bases of the junction left unmatched. There are 13 residues in the CDR3. The chain's CDR3 is CASSPGQYNEQFF. The CDR3 nucleotides are TGTGCCAGCAGTCCGGGACAGTACAATGAGCAGTTCTTC.

This clone was detected only a few times. This chain connects TRBV7-6 to TRBJ1-2; the match to TRBD1 covers 9 bases. From germline, CDR1 is SGHVS and CDR2 FNYEAQ. This CDR3 is built from 15 residues. The junction had 6 bases not matched to a gene; V was cut back by 0 bases and J by 7 bases. CDR3 nucleotides: TGTGCCAGCAGCTTAGCGGGACAGGGAGGAACTGGCTACACCTTC. It encodes CASSLAGQGGTGYTF. Filled out from reference TRBV7-6 and TRBJ1-2, the complete variable domain reads GAGVSQSPRYKVTKRGQDVALRCDPISGHVSLYWYRQALGQGPEFLTYFNYEAQQDKSGLPNDRFSAERPEGSISTLTIQRTEQRDSAMYRCASSLAGQGGTGYTFGSGTRLTVV.

This clone was counted only a few times. This chain joins TRBV30 and TRBJ2-1; the match to TRBD2 covers 11 bases. V lost 2 bases to trimming and J lost 4 bases; unmatched junction nucleotides: 4. Germline CDR1 reads GTSNPN; CDR2 reads SVGIG (reference sequence). The length of the CDR3 is 15 residues. CDR3 protein: CAWSNGTSGYNEQFF. CDR3 sequence (DNA): TGTGCCTGGAGTAACGGGACTAGCGGATACAATGAGCAGTTCTTC.

V usage is TRBV19 and J usage is TRBJ1-5, with D maybe TRBD1 (5 bases). V lost 10 bases and J 2 bases, leaving 21 bases between the germline ends. The CDR3 consists of 16 residues. The V gene's germline CDR1 is LNHDA and CDR2 SQIVND (reference sequence). Written as DNA, the CDR3 is TGTGCCACACAACAAACAGGTTCCATGGGCAATCAGCCCCAGCATTTT. Encoded protein: CATQQTGSMGNQPQHF.

The chain recombines TRBV7-8 with TRBJ2-3; 7 bases align to TRBD2. The CDR3 totals 14 residues. Germline lookup yields CDR1 SGHVS and CDR2 FQNEAQ. Trimming at V came to 4 bases and at J to 3 bases, leaving 4 bases not matched to a gene. The CDR3 spells CASSSLAGTDTQYF. CDR3 DNA sequence: TGTGCCAGCAGCTCTTTAGCGGGTACAGATACGCAGTATTTT.

This chain links TRBV30 with TRBJ1-2; 7 bases are a match to TRBD1. V was pared by 2 bases and J by 4 bases, with 4 bases of the junction left unmatched. Per the germline V gene, CDR1 is GTSNPN and CDR2 is SVGIG (reference sequence). The CDR3 extends over 13 amino acids. CDR3 sequence: CAWSLDRRYGYTF. As DNA, the CDR3 is TGTGCCTGGAGTCTGGACAGGCGCTATGGCTACACCTTC.

The chain carries TRBV11-3 and TRBJ2-1; 10 nucleotides agree with TRBD2. V was pared by 2 bases and J by 9 bases, with 4 bases of the junction left unmatched. CDR3 length: 14 amino acids. Germline V gene data show CDR1 as SGHNT and CDR2 as YENEEA. The CDR3 sequence: CASSLTSGVAEQFF. The CDR3 DNA reads TGTGCCAGCAGCTTAACTAGCGGGGTCGCTGAGCAGTTCTTC.

V is TRBV3-1 (or the pseudogene TRBV3-2) and J is TRBJ2-3, with 9 bases identical to TRBD2. Germline V CDR1 and CDR2: LGHDT, YNNKEL (reference sequence). The CDR3 extends over 15 amino acids. With 1 base clipped from V and 3 bases from J, the junction kept 2 bases outside the gene matches. The DNA for the CDR3 is TGTGCCAGCAGCCAAGGGCGGGGGGGTACAGATACGCAGTATTTT. This gives the protein CASSQGRGGTDTQYF.

J is TRBJ2-2 and V is TRBV9; the match to TRBD2 covers 11 bases. The CDR3 extends over 18 amino acids. V shed 0 bases and J 4 bases; nucleotides not matched to a gene: 8. The germline gives CDR1 SGDLS, CDR2 YYNGEE. The CDR3 spells CASSVGIAGGPSTGELFF. The CDR3 DNA follows: TGTGCCAGCAGCGTAGGTATAGCGGGGGGGCCAAGCACCGGGGAGCTGTTTTTT.

The chain combines TRBV27 with TRBJ1-2; no firm D call. The CDR3 runs to 16 residues. Trimming removed 0 bases from V and 0 bases from J, with 11 bases in between. Germline V gene lookup returns CDR1 MNHEY and CDR2 SMNVEV (reference sequence). The CDR3 loop is CASSLSAPLANYGYTF. The CDR3 DNA reads as TGTGCCAGCAGTTTATCAGCCCCGTTAGCTAACTATGGCTACACCTTC.

The rearrangement joins TRBV29-1 to TRBJ2-3, with 10 bases aligning to TRBD2. In germline, CDR1 is SQVTM, CDR2 ANQGSEA. The V gene end was trimmed by 4 bases and the J gene end by 6 bases; junction bases not matched to a gene: 10. This CDR3 spans 15 amino acids. This CDR3 is CSVGKAGGLQDTQYF. Written as DNA, the CDR3 is TGCAGCGTTGGAAAAGCGGGGGGGCTGCAGGATACGCAGTATTTT.

This chain links TRBV3-1 (or the pseudogene TRBV3-2) with TRBJ2-2; weak D call: TRBD1 (5 bases). This CDR3 is built from 13 residues. The germline V gene encodes CDR1 LGHDT and CDR2 YNNKEL (reference sequence). V lost 6 bases, J lost 4 bases, and 9 bases lay in between. CDR3: CASRDRVTGELFF. In DNA, the CDR3 is TGTGCCAGCAGAGACAGAGTCACCGGGGAGCTGTTTTTT.

The chain is built from TRBV28 and TRBJ1-5; TRBD1 aligns across 7 bases. With V trimmed by 9 bases and J by 2 bases, 10 bases remained unmatched. The CDR3 sequence is 15 residues long. Germline CDR1 and CDR2: MDHEN and SYDVKM. The CDR3 coding sequence is TGTGCCAGTTTTGAGGGGGCGGTTGGCAATCAGCCCCAGCATTTT. Amino acids: CASFEGAVGNQPQHF.

The V and J genes are TRBV19 and TRBJ2-3; D perhaps matches TRBD1 (5 bases). The CDR3 loop spans 14 amino acids. Per the germline V gene, CDR1 is LNHDA and CDR2 is SQIVND (reference sequence). Trimming shortened V by 6 bases and J by 3 bases, and 13 bases separated the two germline ends. The CDR3 is CASSPFGATDTQYF. The CDR3 coding sequence is TGTGCCAGTAGCCCCTTTGGGGCTACAGATACGCAGTATTTT.

The V gene is TRBV28, the J gene TRBJ1-1; D gene unclear. The CDR3 sequence is 15 residues long. The germline CDR1 and CDR2 sequences are MDHEN and SYDVKM. The V end lost 3 bases, the J end lost 5 bases, and 16 bases lay between the germline ends. The CDR3 nucleotides read TGTGCCAGCAGTTTCCCGGTATGGGGAGGAACTGAAGCTTTCTTT. Translated, it gives CASSFPVWGGTEAFF.

This clone has a single count. This sequence joins TRBV28 and TRBJ2-7; D gene ambiguous. The V end was cut by 7 bases, the J end by 1 base, with 14 bases between. CDR3 length: 14 amino acids. Germline CDR1 is MDHEN and CDR2 is SYDVKM. The CDR3 spells CASILGTRSYEQYF. CDR3 coding DNA: TGTGCCAGCATCTTGGGCACACGATCCTACGAGCAGTACTTC. Complete variable domain (other parts from reference TRBV28 and TRBJ2-7): DVKVTQSSRYLVKRTGEKVFLECVQDMDHENMFWYRQDPGLGLRLIYFSYDVKMKEKGDIPEGYSVSREKKERFSLILESASTNQTSMYLCASILGTRSYEQYFGPGTRLTVT.

The CDR3 protein is CSVLRGSGLFF. Here the CDR3 DNA reads TGCAGCGTCCTCAGGGGGTCAGGACTGTTTTTT. The chain employs TRBV29-1 and TRBJ1-4; 7 nucleotides agree with TRBD1. CDR3 length: 11 amino acids. From germline, CDR1 is SQVTM and CDR2 ANQGSEA. The ends lost 6 bases at V and 13 bases at J; junction bases unmatched: 8.

This sequence joins TRBV9 and TRBJ2-1, with TRBD1 as a possible D gene (5 bases). The CDR3 has 14 amino acids. The V and J ends lost 4 bases and 7 bases respectively, with 15 bases between them. Per germline, CDR1 SGDLS and CDR2 YYNGEE. The CDR3 region has the DNA TGTGCCAGCAGCTTCCCGGGTAGGGGTAATGAGCAGTTCTTC. Translation: CASSFPGRGNEQFF.

This clone was counted a single time. This chain connects TRBV5-4 to TRBJ2-3; 15 bases are shared with TRBD2. Germline V gene sequence: CDR1 SGHNT, CDR2 YYREEE (reference sequence). CDR3 length equals 17 residues. V was clipped by 5 bases and J by 2 bases; unmatched bases: 6. Written as DNA, the CDR3 is TGTGCCAGCAGTTTCGGACTAGCGGGAGGGTCCACAGATACGCAGTATTTT. Amino acids: CASSFGLAGGSTDTQYF.

The V call is TRBV6-5, the J call TRBJ2-7; D is perhaps TRBD1 (6 bases). V lost 6 bases and J lost 0, with 12 bases in between. Germline CDR1 reads MNHEY; CDR2 reads SVGAGI. The CDR3 runs 14 residues. The CDR3 DNA reads TGTGCCAGCAGAGGCGACAGGAGCTCCTACGAGCAGTACTTC. Translated, it gives CASRGDRSSYEQYF.

This chain uses TRBV6-5 with TRBJ2-1; 7 bases line up with TRBD1. CDR3 length: 14 amino acids. Germline V gene data show CDR1 as MNHEY and CDR2 as SVGAGI. Unmatched junction bases numbered 7, after V lost 3 bases and J lost 8 bases. CDR3 in DNA: TGTGCCAGCAGTTATCCCGACAGGGCCCATGAGCAGTTCTTC. It is translated as CASSYPDRAHEQFF.